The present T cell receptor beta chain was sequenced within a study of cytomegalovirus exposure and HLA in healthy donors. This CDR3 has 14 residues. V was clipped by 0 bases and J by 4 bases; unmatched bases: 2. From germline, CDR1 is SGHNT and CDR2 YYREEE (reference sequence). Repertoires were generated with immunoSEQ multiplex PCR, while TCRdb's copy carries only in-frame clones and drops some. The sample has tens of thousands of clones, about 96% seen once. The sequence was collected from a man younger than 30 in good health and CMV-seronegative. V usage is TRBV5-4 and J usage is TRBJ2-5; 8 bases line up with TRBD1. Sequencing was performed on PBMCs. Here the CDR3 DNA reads TGTGCCAGCAGCTTGGGGACAGGGCGAGAGACCCAGTACTTC. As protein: CASSLGTGRETQYF.